This T cell receptor (beta chain) was identified during a study of blood T cell repertoires in COVID-19. Study in general: The study drew acute and convalescent COVID-19 samples from the United States, Italy and Spain.

Patients at the Seattle site were enrolled during active infection and followed longitudinally. CDR1 and CDR2 (germline): LGHDT, YNNKEL (reference sequence). The CDR3 is 15 residues long. The V and J ends lost 1 base and 1 base respectively, with 10 bases between them. Study processing details: Estimated nucleated cell counts came from reference gene primer amplification. Generated by immunoSEQ multiplex PCR, the TCRdb table keeps only in-frame clones and is missing some. That table supplies the V and J calls and clone size; D and trimming were determined from the DNA. In the table there are roughly 200,000 clones, roughly 92% of which are singletons.

The sequencing sample was made of peripheral blood. The J gene is TRBJ2-5, the V gene TRBV3-1 (or the pseudogene TRBV3-2); D gene ambiguous. This TCR came from a man aged 30-40 years with COVID-19, enrolled during active disease. The chain's CDR3 is CASSQVRLVQETQYF. The CDR3 region has the DNA TGTGCCAGCAGCCAAGTGAGACTGGTCCAAGAGACCCAGTACTTC.